This T cell receptor beta chain was recorded in a study of blood T cell repertoires in COVID-19. In the study overall: Acute and convalescent COVID-19 specimens originated in the United States, Italy and Spain. PBMCs, B-cell-depleted T cells, or T cells provided the cDNA or gDNA that made up the material.

Per the authors' pipeline: Researchers report that nucleated cell counts were estimated from reference gene primer amplification. Assay used: immunoSEQ multiplex PCR; TCRdb lists only in-frame clones, some missing. The DNA was the basis for D and trimming; V, J and clone size are from that table. In the table there are around 57,000 clones, roughly 90% of which are singletons. The CDR3 extends over 13 amino acids. Germline V CDR1 and CDR2: MNHEY, SVGAGI. The V gene end was trimmed by 6 bases and the J gene end by 4 bases; junction bases not matched to a gene: 6. This clonotype was sampled from a man in his forties or fifties with acute or convalescent COVID-19. The chain joins TRBV6-5 to TRBJ2-7, with TRBD2 matching 7 bases. The sample comprised peripheral blood. The CDR3 here is CASRQRDPYEQYF. The CDR3, as DNA: TGTGCCAGCAGACAGCGGGACCCTTACGAGCAGTACTTC.